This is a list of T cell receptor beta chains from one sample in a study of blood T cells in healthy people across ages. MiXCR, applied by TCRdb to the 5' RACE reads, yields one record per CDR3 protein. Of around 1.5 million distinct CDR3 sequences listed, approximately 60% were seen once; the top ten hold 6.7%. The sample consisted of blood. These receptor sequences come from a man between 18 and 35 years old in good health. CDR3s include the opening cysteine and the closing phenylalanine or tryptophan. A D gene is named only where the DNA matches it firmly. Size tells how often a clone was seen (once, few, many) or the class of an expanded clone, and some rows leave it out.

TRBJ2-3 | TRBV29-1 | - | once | CGVEERVRGTQYF | TGCGGCGTTGAGGAGCGAGTGCGTGGTACGCAGTATTTT
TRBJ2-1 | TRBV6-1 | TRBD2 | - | CASSEGLAGGLEQFF | TGTGCCAGCAGTGAAGGACTAGCGGGGGGACTTGAGCAGTTCTTC
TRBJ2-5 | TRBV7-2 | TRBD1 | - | CASSSLGQGIPQETQYF | TGTGCCAGCAGCTCACTGGGACAGGGTATCCCCCAAGAGACCCAGTACTTC
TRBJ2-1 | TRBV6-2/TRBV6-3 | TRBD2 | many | CASSFRLAAPNEQFF | TGTGCCAGCAGTTTCAGACTAGCGGCCCCCAATGAGCAGTTCTTC
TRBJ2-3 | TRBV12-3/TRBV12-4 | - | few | CASSLDGFLNTQYF | TGTGCCAGCAGTTTGGACGGGTTTTTGAATACGCAGTATTTT
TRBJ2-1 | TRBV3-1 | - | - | CASSQEDWNEQFF | TGTGCCAGCAGCCAAGAAGACTGGAATGAGCAGTTCTTC
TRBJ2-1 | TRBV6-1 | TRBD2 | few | CASSSGGANLVSYNEQFF | TGTGCCAGCAGTAGCGGGGGGGCCAATCTTGTCTCCTACAATGAGCAGTTCTTC
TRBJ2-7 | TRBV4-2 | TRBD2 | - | CASSQDQLADSYEQYF | TGTGCCAGCAGCCAAGATCAGCTAGCGGATTCCTACGAGCAGTACTTC
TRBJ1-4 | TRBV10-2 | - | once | CASSESVNEKLFF | TGCGCCAGCAGCGAGTCTGTTAATGAAAAACTGTTTTTT
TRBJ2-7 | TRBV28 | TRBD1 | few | CASSLIWDRANYEQYF | TGTGCCAGCAGTTTAATTTGGGACAGGGCTAACTACGAGCAGTACTTC
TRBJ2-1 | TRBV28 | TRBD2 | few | CASSIRASGSSYNEQFF | TGTGCCAGCAGTATCCGGGCTAGCGGGAGCTCCTACAATGAGCAGTTCTTC
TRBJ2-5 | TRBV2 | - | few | CASTLGRNQETQYF | TGTGCCAGCACTTTGGGGCGGAACCAAGAGACCCAGTACTTC
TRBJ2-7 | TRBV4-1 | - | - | CASSQEGRDGQFEQYF | TGCGCCAGCAGCCAAGAAGGACGGGATGGACAGTTCGAGCAGTACTTC
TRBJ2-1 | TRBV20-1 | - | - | CSASPMVRSSYNEQFF | TGCAGTGCTAGTCCTATGGTGAGGAGCTCCTACAATGAGCAGTTCTTC
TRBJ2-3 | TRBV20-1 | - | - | CSADRPTAGGSTDTQYF | TGCAGTGCCGATAGGCCGACAGCGGGTGGAAGCACAGATACGCAGTATTTT
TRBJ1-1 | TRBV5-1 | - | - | CASSLEAFRGNTEAFF | TGCGCCAGCAGCTTGGAAGCTTTCAGGGGGAACACTGAAGCTTTCTTT
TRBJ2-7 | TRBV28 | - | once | CASTQKIGQFYEQYF | TGTGCCAGCACCCAAAAGATTGGACAGTTCTACGAGCAGTACTTC
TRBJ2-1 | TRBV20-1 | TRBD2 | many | CSARVQRETEQFF | TGCAGTGCTAGAGTCCAGCGGGAGACTGAGCAGTTCTTC
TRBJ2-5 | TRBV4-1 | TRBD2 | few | CASRPKAGVQETQYF | TGCGCCAGCAGACCGAAGGCGGGGGTCCAAGAGACCCAGTACTTC
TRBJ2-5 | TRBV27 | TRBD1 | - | CASSLSRGTGWETQYF | TGTGCCAGCAGTCTTAGTAGGGGGACAGGGTGGGAGACCCAGTACTTC
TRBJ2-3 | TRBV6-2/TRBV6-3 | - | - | CASSPQQSTDTQYF | TGTGCCAGCAGTCCCCAGCAGAGCACAGATACGCAGTATTTT
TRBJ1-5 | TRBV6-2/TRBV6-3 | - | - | CASKDTASNQPQHF | TGTGCCAGCAAAGACACTGCTAGCAATCAGCCCCAGCATTTT
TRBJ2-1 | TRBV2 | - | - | CASSELTEVNYNEQFF | TGTGCCAGCAGTGAACTCACGGAGGTTAACTACAATGAGCAGTTCTTC
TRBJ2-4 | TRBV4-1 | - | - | CASSQVTEAKNIQYF | TGCGCCAGCAGCCAAGTGACGGAGGCCAAAAACATTCAGTACTTC
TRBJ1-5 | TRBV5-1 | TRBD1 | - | CASSTTGASNQPQHF | TGCGCCAGCAGCACCACAGGGGCTAGCAATCAGCCCCAGCATTTT
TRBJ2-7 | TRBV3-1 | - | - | CASSQANSYEQYF | TGTGCCAGCAGCCAAGCTAATAGCTACGAGCAGTACTTC
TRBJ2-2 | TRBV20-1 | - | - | CSARGTHTGELFF | TGCAGTGCTAGAGGGACACACACCGGGGAGCTGTTTTTT
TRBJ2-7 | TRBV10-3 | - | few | CAIRDRSYEQYF | TGTGCCATCAGGGACCGTTCCTACGAGCAGTACTTC
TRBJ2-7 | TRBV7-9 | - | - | CASSSTNRDSYEQYF | TGTGCCAGCAGCTCCACCAACAGGGACTCCTACGAGCAGTACTTC
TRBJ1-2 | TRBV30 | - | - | CAWSPQTGVYYGYTF | TGTGCCTGGAGTCCCCAGACGGGTGTTTACTATGGCTACACCTTC
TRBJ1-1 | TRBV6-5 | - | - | CASSYSGRMNTEAFF | TGTGCCAGCAGTTACTCGGGCCGGATGAACACTGAAGCTTTCTTT
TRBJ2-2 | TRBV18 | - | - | CASSPQPRGELFF | TGTGCCAGCTCACCACAGCCGCGGGGGGAGCTGTTTTTT
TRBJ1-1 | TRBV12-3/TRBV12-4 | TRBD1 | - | CASSIPGQDLTFF | TGTGCCAGCAGCATCCCGGGACAGGATCTCACTTTCTTT
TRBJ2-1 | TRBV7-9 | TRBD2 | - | CASSLALASGGANEQFF | TGTGCCAGCAGCTTAGCGCTGGCTAGCGGGGGGGCCAATGAGCAGTTCTTC
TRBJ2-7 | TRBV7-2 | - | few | CASRLLPLGTGIYEQYF | TGTGCCAGCAGGCTTCTACCCCTAGGGACTGGGATTTACGAGCAGTACTTC
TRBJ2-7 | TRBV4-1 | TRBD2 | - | CASSQDGGGPHRSYEQYF | TGCGCCAGCAGCCAAGATGGCGGGGGGCCACACCGCTCCTACGAGCAGTACTTC
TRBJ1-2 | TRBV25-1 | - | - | CASSEWGFYGYTF | TGTGCCAGCAGTGAATGGGGGTTCTATGGCTACACCTTC
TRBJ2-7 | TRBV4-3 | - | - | CASSQDGGFSSSYNEQYF | TGCGCCAGCAGCCAAGATGGAGGCTTCAGCAGCTCCTACAATGAGCAGTACTTC
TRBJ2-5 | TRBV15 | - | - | CATSSTGALQETQYF | TGTGCCACCAGCAGTACGGGGGCCCTCCAAGAGACCCAGTACTTC
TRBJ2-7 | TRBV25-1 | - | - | CASSDLASYEQYF | TGTGCCAGCAGTGATCTCGCGTCCTACGAGCAGTACTTC
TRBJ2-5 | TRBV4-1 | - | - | CASSQDGVVGKTQYF | TGCGCCAGCAGCCAAGATGGCGTTGTAGGGAAGACCCAGTACTTC
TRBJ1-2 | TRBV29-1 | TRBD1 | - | CNVAPRQGGGYTF | TGCAACGTCGCCCCGCGACAGGGAGGCGGCTACACCTTC
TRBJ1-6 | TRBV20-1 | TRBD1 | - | CSATRTGTDLHF | TGCAGTGCCACACGGACAGGGACGGACCTCCACTTT
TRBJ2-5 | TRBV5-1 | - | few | CASSLYWKETQYF | TGCGCCAGCAGCTTGTACTGGAAAGAGACCCAGTACTTC
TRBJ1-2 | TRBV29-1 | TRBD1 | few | CSVEDLGTAYGYTF | TGCAGCGTTGAAGATCTCGGGACAGCTTATGGCTACACCTTC
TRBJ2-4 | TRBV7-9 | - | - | CASSSELFGFNIQYF | TGTGCCAGCAGCTCCGAATTATTCGGGTTCAACATTCAGTACTTC
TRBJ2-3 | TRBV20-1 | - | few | CSASGVTDTQYF | TGCAGTGCTAGCGGTGTCACAGATACGCAGTATTTT
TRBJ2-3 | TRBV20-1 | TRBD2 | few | CSASPGLAGVADTQYF | TGCAGTGCCTCTCCGGGACTAGCGGGAGTTGCAGATACGCAGTATTTT
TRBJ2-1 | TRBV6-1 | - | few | CASLGWGYNEQFF | TGTGCCAGCTTGGGATGGGGGTACAATGAGCAGTTCTTC
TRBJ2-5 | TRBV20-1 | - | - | CSAGPATETQYF | TGCAGTGCCGGCCCCGCGACGGAGACCCAGTACTTC
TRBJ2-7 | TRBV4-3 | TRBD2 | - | CASSQEVQASGTYEQYF | TGCGCCAGCAGCCAAGAAGTTCAGGCTAGCGGCACCTACGAGCAGTACTTC